The 7 T cell receptor beta chains presented below share a single source sample, sequenced in a study of T cells in Graves' hyperthyroidism and ophthalmopathy. Amplification targeted TCR beta CDR3 regions from RNA transcripts. With the HTBI primer set, the TCR CDR3 went through a first round of RT-PCR. A single record per CDR3 protein comes from TCRdb applying MiXCR to the multiplex PCR reads. The repertoire holds hundreds of thousands of distinct CDR3 sequences, with roughly 14% as singletons. What was sequenced was blood. These TCRs come from a woman in her forties with Graves' ophthalmopathy.

This clonotype showed up many times. This chain links TRBV7-2 with TRBJ2-7; D might be TRBD1 or TRBD2, each matching 5 bases. V was pared by 2 bases and J by 7 bases, with 12 bases between. CDR1 and CDR2 (germline): SGHTA, FQGNSA. The CDR3 covers 13 residues. CDR3 nucleotide sequence: TGTGCCAGCAGCTTACTGGGGACGGGGGAGCAGTACTTC. It is translated as CASSLLGTGEQYF.

The table lists this clonotype with many counts. The chain recombines TRBV7-9 with TRBJ1-1; D remains unclear. This CDR3 region has 14 residues. Germline CDR1 reads SEHNR; CDR2 reads FQNEAQ (reference sequence). Between the trimmed V and J ends, which lost 8 bases and 2 bases, there was a span of 15 bases. The CDR3 region has the DNA TGTGCCAGCGGACGTCCCCTAGGTAACACTGAAGCTTTCTTT. Protein product: CASGRPLGNTEAFF.

This rearrangement joins TRBV6-1 to TRBJ1-5; D uncertain. Germline V gene data show CDR1 as MNHNS and CDR2 as SASEGT. V dropped 4 bases and J dropped 2 bases, with 15 bases sitting between them. This CDR3 comprises 16 residues. The DNA for the CDR3 is TGTGCCAGCAGTGTAGCGGTATCTAGTGGCAATCAGCCCCAGCATTTT. It codes for CASSVAVSSGNQPQHF.

There are many counts of this clonotype. The rearrangement uses TRBV12-3 or TRBV12-4 and TRBJ2-4; the match to TRBD1 covers 11 bases. The CDR3 runs 16 residues. V dropped 5 bases and J dropped 8; count of bases not matched to a gene: 11. For the CDR3, the DNA is TGTGCCAGCAGTATTAGCTTGCCGGGACAGGGGGACATTCAGTACTTC. It specifies CASSISLPGQGDIQYF.

This chain connects TRBV18 to TRBJ2-7, with 8 bases that match TRBD2. The germline V gene has CDR1 KGHSH and CDR2 LQKENI. Trimming took 6 bases from V and 7 from J; bases not matched to a gene: 11. The CDR3 has 14 residues. The CDR3 spells CASSIDGLAREQYF. The CDR3 coding sequence is TGTGCCAGCTCTATTGACGGACTAGCAAGGGAGCAGTACTTC.

This clonotype has at least ten counts. The chain recombines TRBV15 with TRBJ2-5; D might be TRBD1 or TRBD2, each matching 5 bases. Germline CDR1 LNHNV, CDR2 YYDKDF (reference sequence). V lost 3 bases and J 5 bases, leaving 13 bases between the germline ends. This CDR3 is 14 amino acids long. This chain's CDR3 is CATSRGPEAETQYF. For the CDR3, the DNA is TGTGCCACCAGCAGGGGACCAGAGGCGGAGACCCAGTACTTC.

The chain combines TRBV7-2 with TRBJ2-7; possibly TRBD1 or TRBD2 for D (7 bases each). V gave up 5 bases and J gave up 3 bases, with 17 bases separating them. Germline V gene lookup returns CDR1 SGHTA and CDR2 FQGNSA. The CDR3 is 15 residues long. The CDR3 loop reads CASSLTGDYDYEQYF. CDR3 DNA: TGTGCCAGCAGCCTAACAGGGGACTACGACTACGAGCAGTACTTC.